One and the same sample provided the 27 T cell receptor beta chains below, sequenced in a study of blood T cell repertoires in COVID-19. The protocol was immunoSEQ multiplex PCR, while the TCRdb copy is restricted to in-frame clones and leaves out a portion. The sample records tens of thousands of clones, about 88% being singletons. The sample comprised peripheral blood. Receptor source: a human donor in a cohort sampled during active COVID-19.

This CDR3 reads CASSYGTWTEAFF. The CDR3 nucleotides read TGTGCCAGCAGTTACGGGACATGGACTGAAGCTTTCTTT. The chain is built from TRBV7-3 and TRBJ1-1, with D possibly TRBD1 on 6 matching bases. V was cut by 6 bases and J by 5 bases, with 13 bases left in between. The germline gives CDR1 SGHTA, CDR2 FQGTGA. This CDR3 spans 13 amino acids.

This clone was picked up one time. The rearrangement joins TRBV19 to TRBJ2-1; 10 bases line up with TRBD2. The germline V gene encodes CDR1 LNHDA and CDR2 SQIVND (reference sequence). The V gene end was trimmed by 3 bases and the J gene end by 2 bases; junction bases not matched to a gene: 1. The CDR3 length is 15 residues. The CDR3 region is CASSMGLATYNEQFF. The CDR3 bases are TGTGCCAGTAGTATGGGACTAGCGACCTACAATGAGCAGTTCTTC. Together with reference TRBV19 and TRBJ2-1, the CDR3 gives the full variable domain: DGGITQSPKYLFRKEGQNVTLSCEQNLNHDAMYWYRQDPGQGLRLIYYSQIVNDFQKGDIAEGYSVSREKKESFPLTVTSAQKNPTAFYLCASSMGLATYNEQFFGPGTRLTVL.

The rearrangement links TRBV30 to TRBJ2-5; D remains ambiguous. Germline V gene data show CDR1 as GTSNPN and CDR2 as SVGIG (reference sequence). Trimming removed 4 bases at V and 3 bases at J, with 18 bases between. CDR3 length: 15 amino acids. The DNA of the CDR3 is TGTGCCTGGATTGACATACATAACTCTAAAGAGACCCAGTACTTC. This translates into CAWIDIHNSKETQYF.

This sequence joins TRBV5-5 and TRBJ1-1; 7 nucleotides match TRBD1. Per germline, CDR1 SGHKS and CDR2 YYEKEE (reference sequence). V was pared by 3 bases and J by 3 bases, with 2 bases of the junction left unmatched. The CDR3 runs 13 residues. DNA of the CDR3: TGTGCCAGCAGCTCGGACAGGCACACTGAAGCTTTCTTT. Amino acid sequence: CASSSDRHTEAFF. The variable domain in full, with the rest retrieved from reference TRBV5-5 and TRBJ1-1, is DAGVTQSPTHLIKTRGQQVTLRCSPISGHKSVSWYQQVLGQGPQFIFQYYEKEERGRGNFPDRFSARQFPNYSSELNVNALLLGDSALYLCASSSDRHTEAFFGQGTRLTVV.

The chain is built from TRBV3-1 (or the pseudogene TRBV3-2) and TRBJ2-3, with a possible D match to TRBD2 (6 bases). This CDR3 region has 15 residues. Germline V lookup: CDR1 LGHDT, CDR2 YNNKEL (reference sequence). V lost 4 bases to trimming and J lost 4 bases, with 15 bases between them. CDR3 nucleotide sequence: TGTGCCAGCAGCCGGTACGGGGGTCTTGCAGATACGCAGTATTTT. Translated, it gives CASSRYGGLADTQYF.

In its sample, this clone is medium-sized. J is TRBJ2-1 and V is TRBV4-2, with a tentative D call TRBD1 (6 bases). The germline V gene has CDR1 LGHNA and CDR2 YNFKEQ. The ends were cut back, 3 bases at V and 5 bases at J, with 11 bases in the middle. The CDR3 runs to 14 residues. The CDR3 loop is CASSQLDSDNEQFF. DNA of the CDR3: TGTGCCAGCAGCCAGTTGGACAGTGACAATGAGCAGTTCTTC.

The chain couples TRBV24-1 to TRBJ2-2; 8 nucleotides line up with TRBD2. This CDR3 is 16 amino acids long. Germline V gene sequence: CDR1 KGHDR, CDR2 SFDVKD. V shed 2 bases and J 6 bases; nucleotides not matched to a gene: 7. The CDR3 region is CATSDSTSGRAGELFF. CDR3 coding DNA: TGTGCCACCAGTGATTCCACTAGCGGTCGCGCCGGGGAGCTGTTTTTT.

This clone showed up just once. V usage is TRBV7-9 and J usage is TRBJ1-3, with D tentatively TRBD1 (6 bases). The CDR3 sequence is 15 residues long. The germline V gene has CDR1 SEHNR and CDR2 FQNEAQ (reference sequence). The V end lost 5 bases, the J end lost 1 base, and 12 bases lay between the germline ends. The chain's CDR3 is CASSRTAFSGNTIYF. CDR3 DNA sequence: TGTGCCAGCAGCCGGACAGCCTTTTCTGGAAACACCATATATTTT.

This clone was detected only once. This chain's CDR3 is CASSPRGGRGNEKLFF. The DNA for the CDR3 is TGTGCCAGCAGTCCCCGTGGGGGGAGGGGGAATGAAAAACTGTTTTTT. J is TRBJ1-4 and V is TRBV6-6, with a tentative D call TRBD1 (6 bases). In germline, CDR1 is MNHNY, CDR2 SVGAGI (reference sequence). Trimming stripped 5 bases from V and 5 bases from J, with 18 bases between. The CDR3 covers 16 residues.

The chain is built from TRBV27 and TRBJ1-2; 8 nucleotides agree with TRBD1. From germline, CDR1 is MNHEY and CDR2 SMNVEV (reference sequence). The CDR3 consists of 14 residues. The junction had 6 bases not matched to a gene; V was cut back by 3 bases and J by 6 bases. CDR3 in amino acids: CASSLDREWNGYTF. The DNA for the CDR3 is TGTGCCAGCAGTTTGGACAGGGAATGGAATGGCTACACCTTC.

V usage is TRBV5-4 and J usage is TRBJ2-7, with TRBD2 matching 7 bases. V shed 0 bases and J 2 bases; nucleotides not matched to a gene: 5. CDR3 length: 15 residues. Germline lookup yields CDR1 SGHNT and CDR2 YYREEE (reference sequence). Here the CDR3 reads CASSLASRGAYEQYF. CDR3 nucleotide sequence: TGTGCCAGCAGCTTGGCTTCTCGGGGGGCCTACGAGCAGTACTTC.

This clone was found a few times. The chain recombines TRBV19 with TRBJ2-7, with 10 nucleotides matching TRBD1. CDR1 and CDR2 (germline): LNHDA, SQIVND (reference sequence). V shed 3 bases and J 1 base; nucleotides not matched to a gene: 3. The CDR3 contains 15 residues. The chain's CDR3 is CASSIGTGDSYEQYF. The CDR3 DNA reads TGTGCCAGTAGTATTGGGACAGGGGATTCCTACGAGCAGTACTTC.

This clone was seen once. The gene calls are TRBV7-9 and TRBJ1-1; weak D call: TRBD1 (5 bases). Per the germline V gene, CDR1 is SEHNR and CDR2 is FQNEAQ (reference sequence). The ends were cut back, 5 bases at V and 4 bases at J, with 17 bases in the middle. CDR3 length equals 15 residues. The CDR3 sequence: CASSHPEGALTEAFF. The CDR3 nucleotides read TGTGCCAGCAGCCACCCGGAAGGGGCCCTCACTGAAGCTTTCTTT.

This chain connects TRBV19 to TRBJ1-3; 9 bases align to TRBD1. The CDR3 length is 16 residues. Germline CDR1 LNHDA, CDR2 SQIVND (reference sequence). J was trimmed by 1 base and V by 6 bases; bases with no gene match: 7. CDR3 residues: CASSQQGAISGNTIYF. The CDR3 DNA reads TGTGCCAGTAGCCAACAGGGGGCGATTTCTGGAAACACCATATATTTT.

In its sample, this clone was seen a few times. The chain employs TRBV5-4 and TRBJ1-1; possibly TRBD1 for D (6 bases). Trimming stripped 3 bases from V and 1 base from J, with 10 bases between. CDR3 length: 14 residues. Germline CDR1 SGHNT, CDR2 YYREEE (reference sequence). The DNA of the CDR3 is TGTGCCAGCAGCTCTTTGACAGGGAACACTGAAGCTTTCTTT. Translation gives CASSSLTGNTEAFF.

This clone was picked up one time. The rearrangement links TRBV4-2 to TRBJ1-1; D gene unclear. Germline CDR1 reads LGHNA; CDR2 reads YNFKEQ. CDR3 length equals 16 residues. V was shortened by 1 base and J by 2 bases, with 14 bases between the two germline ends. Here the CDR3 reads CASSQGVRALNTEAFF. DNA for the CDR3: TGTGCCAGCAGCCAAGGGGTGAGGGCATTAAACACTGAAGCTTTCTTT.

This chain connects TRBV4-2 to TRBJ1-4; D not certain. CDR3 length: 12 residues. V shed 5 bases and J shed 8 bases, with 9 bases lying between them. From germline, CDR1 is LGHNA and CDR2 YNFKEQ. The chain's CDR3 is CASSGPQEKLFF. CDR3 nucleotide sequence: TGTGCCAGCAGCGGTCCCCAGGAAAAACTGTTTTTT.

The chain joins TRBV4-3 to TRBJ1-2, with 8 bases identical to TRBD1. The CDR3 covers 14 residues. Trimming cost V 4 bases and J 5 bases; bases outside gene matches: 6. Per the germline V gene, CDR1 is LGHNA and CDR2 is YSLEER. CDR3 in amino acids: CASSPDRAGYGYTF. CDR3 in DNA: TGCGCCAGCAGCCCGGACAGGGCGGGATATGGCTACACCTTC.

This clone appeared a single time. The chain recombines TRBV6-2 or TRBV6-3 with TRBJ1-2, with 7 bases matching TRBD1. Germline V gene lookup returns CDR1 MNHEY and CDR2 SVGEGT. This CDR3 region has 15 residues. With V trimmed by 0 bases and J by 8 bases, 9 bases remained unmatched. CDR3 bases: TGTGCCAGCAGTTACTCCGGGACAGCGCCAAGGGGCTACACCTTC. Translating gives CASSYSGTAPRGYTF.

The chain is built from TRBV18 and TRBJ2-1, with 14 bases lining up with TRBD2. CDR3 length equals 16 residues. CDR1 KGHSH and CDR2 LQKENI come from the germline V gene. The J segment lost 9 bases and the V segment lost 4 bases, leaving 8 bases of the junction unmatched. CDR3 coding DNA: TGTGCCAGCTCACTTTCCGGGACTAGCGGGAGTGGTGAGCAGTTCTTC. Its protein product is CASSLSGTSGSGEQFF.

V is TRBV6-2 or TRBV6-3 and J is TRBJ1-1, with a tentative D call TRBD1 (6 bases). V was trimmed by 6 bases and J by 2 bases, leaving 16 bases between them. The CDR3 is 15 residues long. Germline lookup yields CDR1 MNHEY and CDR2 SVGEGT. As DNA, the CDR3 is TGTGCCAGCAGCCCCTGGGGGCCCTCCAACACTGAAGCTTTCTTT. Translating gives CASSPWGPSNTEAFF.

Points on this clone: The sample contains more than one DNA sequence encoding this CDR3. J is TRBJ2-7 and V is TRBV6-2 or TRBV6-3, with 10 bases fitting TRBD2. The CDR3 covers 15 residues. The V and J ends lost 6 bases and 3 bases, in that order; junction bases with no gene match: 8. The germline CDR1 and CDR2 sequences are MNHEY and SVGEGT. The CDR3 bases are TGTGCCAGCAGCCTCCTAGCGGGAGAAAGCTACGAGCAGTACTTC. Protein sequence: CASSLLAGESYEQYF.

The rearrangement links TRBV19 to TRBJ2-5; 8 positions match TRBD2. Germline lookup yields CDR1 LNHDA and CDR2 SQIVND (reference sequence). J lost 5 bases, V lost 7 bases, and 9 bases had no gene match. CDR3 length: 14 amino acids. CDR3 region: CASTTGGVSETQYF. As DNA, the CDR3 is TGTGCCAGTACCACGGGAGGGGTCTCGGAGACCCAGTACTTC. Complete variable domain (other parts from reference TRBV19 and TRBJ2-5): DGGITQSPKYLFRKEGQNVTLSCEQNLNHDAMYWYRQDPGQGLRLIYYSQIVNDFQKGDIAEGYSVSREKKESFPLTVTSAQKNPTAFYLCASTTGGVSETQYFGPGTRLLVL.

The rearrangement links TRBV24-1 to TRBJ2-7; no clear D. CDR1 KGHDR and CDR2 SFDVKD come from the germline V gene. There are 17 residues in the CDR3. V shed 1 base and J shed 0 bases, with 15 bases lying between them. CDR3 amino acids: CATSDFNAMSSSYEQYF. CDR3 bases: TGTGCCACCAGTGATTTTAATGCTATGTCTAGCTCCTACGAGCAGTACTTC.

This clone was seen once. V usage is TRBV28 and J usage is TRBJ2-7; the D gene is possibly TRBD1 (6 bases). Trimming left V 8 bases short and J 1 base short, with 15 bases between. Germline V gene data show CDR1 as MDHEN and CDR2 as SYDVKM. The CDR3 runs to 14 residues. The CDR3 bases are TGTGCCAGCCTGGGGGCAGTACTGTCCTACGAGCAGTACTTC. Translating it yields CASLGAVLSYEQYF. Full variable domain (outside the CDR3, taken from reference TRBV28 and TRBJ2-7): DVKVTQSSRYLVKRTGEKVFLECVQDMDHENMFWYRQDPGLGLRLIYFSYDVKMKEKGDIPEGYSVSREKKERFSLILESASTNQTSMYLCASLGAVLSYEQYFGPGTRLTVT.

This chain uses TRBV3-1 (or the pseudogene TRBV3-2) with TRBJ2-7; 7 bases are a match to TRBD2. The junction had 9 bases not matched to a gene; V was cut back by 3 bases and J by 4 bases. The CDR3 spans 15 residues. Germline V gene lookup returns CDR1 LGHDT and CDR2 YNNKEL (reference sequence). The CDR3 DNA follows: TGTGCCAGCAGCCATCTTTTTGGACTAGAGTACGAGCAGTACTTC. It codes for CASSHLFGLEYEQYF.

The sample holds one count of this clone. The sample has other DNA sequences that encode this CDR3 too. The rearrangement uses TRBV5-1 and TRBJ1-2; 8 nucleotides line up with TRBD1. This CDR3 has 16 residues. V shed 5 bases and J 7 bases; nucleotides not matched to a gene: 16. CDR1 is SGHRS, CDR2 YFSETQ, per germline. CDR3 nucleotide sequence: TGCGCCAGCAGTCCTCGGACAGGGCAGAGTGAAGTTGGCTACACCTTC. Translation: CASSPRTGQSEVGYTF.